These T cell receptor beta chains were read from a single sample in a study of CD8 T cells in ankylosing spondylitis. MiXCR, applied by TCRdb to the 5' RACE reads, yields one record per CDR3 protein. The data contain roughly 97,000 distinct CDR3 sequences, almost 8.5% of them singletons. The sequenced sample consisted of blood, either unsorted or a sorted T cell fraction (not recorded which). The receptor source for this set is a male donor with ankylosing spondylitis or in good health (not recorded which). Both conserved end residues are part of each CDR3. Each record gives: clone size, V gene, D gene, J gene, CDR3 DNA, CDR3 protein. A D gene is named only where the DNA matches it firmly. Rows give clone size only sometimes, using once, few, many, or a class for an expanded clone.

many	TRBV10-3	TRBD2	TRBJ2-1	TGTGCCATCAGTGGGACTAGCGGTGAGGGGGAGCAGTTCTTC	CAISGTSGEGEQFF
many	TRBV4-1	TRBD1	TRBJ2-5	TGCGCCAGCAGCCAAGATCCAGACAGGGAAGAGACCCAGTACTTC	CASSQDPDREETQYF
many	TRBV18	TRBD2	TRBJ2-7	TGTGCCAGCTCATCGGGGGGGCCTTACCTCTACGAGCAGTACTTC	CASSSGGPYLYEQYF
.	TRBV7-3	.	TRBJ1-1	TGTGCCAGCAGCTTAGAGGTTAGCACTGAAGCTTTCTTT	CASSLEVSTEAFF
many	TRBV16	TRBD2	TRBJ2-7	TGTGCCAGCAGCCAGGGACTAGTCATCTACGAGCAGTACTTC	CASSQGLVIYEQYF
many	TRBV5-6	TRBD1	TRBJ2-5	TGTGCCAGCAGTATGACAGGGTCAGAGACCCAGTACTTC	CASSMTGSETQYF
many	TRBV11-2	.	TRBJ1-1	TGTGCCAGCAGCTCCAATTTAGGGGATGAAGTTGAAGCTTTCTTT	CASSSNLGDEVEAFF
.	TRBV7-2	TRBD2	TRBJ2-5	TGTGCCAGCAGCCCCTGGACTAGCTGGGAGACCCAGTACTTC	CASSPWTSWETQYF
many	TRBV7-8	.	TRBJ1-2	TGTGCCAGCAGCTTATTAGCCGCCGTCTATGGCTACACCTTC	CASSLLAAVYGYTF
many	TRBV20-1	.	TRBJ2-5	TGCAGTGCTAGAGCCTCCTTCGAGACCCAGTACTTC	CSARASFETQYF
many	TRBV5-1	TRBD1	TRBJ1-1	TGCGCCAGCAGCTTGGGGACAGGGGACACTGAAGCTTTCTTT	CASSLGTGDTEAFF
.	TRBV6-1	TRBD1	TRBJ1-1	TGTGCCAGCAGCTTGGACAGGGGGAACGCTGAAGCTTTCTTT	CASSLDRGNAEAFF
many	TRBV6-5	.	TRBJ1-5	TGTGCCAGCAGTTACACCTGGGACAGCAATCAGCCCCAGCATTTT	CASSYTWDSNQPQHF
few	TRBV11-3	TRBD1	TRBJ2-1	TGTGCCAGCAGCTTAGCTGGACAGGGCGTCTACAATGAGCAGTTCTTC	CASSLAGQGVYNEQFF
many	TRBV7-2	TRBD2	TRBJ2-2	TGTGCCAGCAGCCCTCGCGGGGGAACGAACACCGGGGAGCTGTTTTTT	CASSPRGGTNTGELFF
many	TRBV24-1	.	TRBJ2-6	TGTGCCACCAGTGATCCCACACACCACAGGGCTTCTGGGGCCAACGTCCTGACTTTC	CATSDPTHHRASGANVLTF
many	TRBV6-1	.	TRBJ2-7	TGTGCCAGCAACAAGGAGTACTTC	CASNKEYF
many	TRBV7-8	.	TRBJ2-3	TGTGCCAGCAGCTTCCGGGACATGAGCGCCTCGCAGTATTTT	CASSFRDMSASQYF
many	TRBV6-1	TRBD2	TRBJ2-2	TGTGCCAGCTCCCCACTAGCGGGAGGGCAAGGGGAGCTGTTTTTT	CASSPLAGGQGELFF
many	TRBV20-1	TRBD2	TRBJ2-5	TGCAGTGCTAGAGATGCAGCGGGGGGCGCGGGAGAGACCCAGTACTTC	CSARDAAGGAGETQYF
many	TRBV24-1	.	TRBJ2-7	TGTGCCACCAGTGATTATCGGCGGGGCGTCTACGAGCAGTACTTC	CATSDYRRGVYEQYF
many	TRBV4-2	.	TRBJ2-7	TGTGCCAGCAGCCAAGTATCGGGGAACTACGAGCAGTACTTC	CASSQVSGNYEQYF
many	TRBV12-3/TRBV12-4	.	TRBJ2-7	TGTGCCAGCGCAGTGCTTGGGTTTGACGAGCAGTACTTC	CASAVLGFDEQYF
many	TRBV29-1	TRBD2	TRBJ2-3	TGCAGCGTAGGCGGTAGCGGGGCCACAGATACGCAGTATTTT	CSVGGSGATDTQYF
many	TRBV29-1	.	TRBJ2-3	TGCAGCGTTGGTCCTGGCCCAGATACGCAGTATTTT	CSVGPGPDTQYF
few	TRBV7-9	TRBD1	TRBJ1-3	TGTGCCAGCAGCTTCGGGACAGGGGCTACAGCTGGAAACACCATATATTTT	CASSFGTGATAGNTIYF
many	TRBV29-1	.	TRBJ2-7	TGCAGCGTTGTAGGGGACAACTCCTACGAGCAGTACTTC	CSVVGDNSYEQYF
many	TRBV20-1	.	TRBJ2-2	TGCAGTGCTAGAGAGGAGGGCTCGGTCACCGGGGAGCTGTTTTTT	CSAREEGSVTGELFF
many	TRBV6-5	TRBD1	TRBJ1-2	TGTGCCAGCAGTTATCAGGGGGCTAACTATGGCTACACCTTC	CASSYQGANYGYTF
few	TRBV3-1	.	TRBJ1-1	TGTGCCAGCAGCCAACGGGGTCGGTCTGAAGCTTTCTTT	CASSQRGRSEAFF
many	TRBV12-3/TRBV12-4	TRBD1	TRBJ1-6	TGTGCCAGCAGTCCCACAGGGGCGCGGTTAAGTTCACCCCTCCACTTT	CASSPTGARLSSPLHF
many	TRBV27	TRBD2	TRBJ2-7	TGTGCCAGCAGTTTATCGAAACTAGCGGGACACTCCTACGAGCAGTACTTC	CASSLSKLAGHSYEQYF
many	TRBV2	.	TRBJ1-1	TGTGCCAGCAGTGAGAACAGGGAAGGGAGGAACACTGAAGCTTTCTTT	CASSENREGRNTEAFF
few	TRBV6-1	TRBD2	TRBJ2-7	TGTGCCAGCCGCGGGAGCTCCTCCTACGAGCAGTACTTC	CASRGSSSYEQYF
many	TRBV5-5	.	TRBJ2-5	TGTGCCAGCAGCTTGTTAGGTGCCCAGTACTTC	CASSLLGAQYF
.	TRBV5-6	.	TRBJ2-7	TGTGCCAGGGGCCCCGGGACTTCCACCTACGAGCAGTACTTC	CARGPGTSTYEQYF
.	TRBV9	TRBD2	TRBJ2-3	TGTGCCAGCAGCGGCCCCGGGACTAGCGTCGCAGATACGCAGTATTTT	CASSGPGTSVADTQYF